This T cell receptor (beta chain) stems from a study of OX40 agonist ivuxolimab in advanced cancers. Only in-frame clones appear in the TCRdb table, and some are missing; sequencing was by immunoSEQ multiplex PCR. The table has some 75,000 clones, approximately 83% seen once. Germline CDR1 and CDR2: SGHRS and YFSETQ. The germline V and J ends were trimmed by 5 bases and 6 bases, with 21 bases remaining between them. The CDR3 totals 16 residues. This receptor was identified in an adult with an advanced solid tumor such as melanoma, head and neck, liver or kidney cancer. V gene TRBV5-1 combines with J gene TRBJ2-1, with D possibly TRBD2 on 7 matching bases. The sample here was CD4+ or CD8+ T cells sorted from blood, taken in a trial of the OX40 agonist ivuxolimab. The CDR3 region is CASSKGGVLAPNEQFF. The CDR3 coding sequence is TGCGCCAGCAGTAAGGGGGGGGTCCTAGCCCCCAATGAGCAGTTCTTC. Combining the CDR3 with reference TRBV5-1 and TRBJ2-1 gives the whole variable domain KAGVTQTPRYLIKTRGQQVTLSCSPISGHRSVSWYQQTPGQGLQFLFEYFSETQRNKGNFPGRFSGRQFSNSRSEMNVSTLELGDSALYLCASSKGGVLAPNEQFFGPGTRLTVL.